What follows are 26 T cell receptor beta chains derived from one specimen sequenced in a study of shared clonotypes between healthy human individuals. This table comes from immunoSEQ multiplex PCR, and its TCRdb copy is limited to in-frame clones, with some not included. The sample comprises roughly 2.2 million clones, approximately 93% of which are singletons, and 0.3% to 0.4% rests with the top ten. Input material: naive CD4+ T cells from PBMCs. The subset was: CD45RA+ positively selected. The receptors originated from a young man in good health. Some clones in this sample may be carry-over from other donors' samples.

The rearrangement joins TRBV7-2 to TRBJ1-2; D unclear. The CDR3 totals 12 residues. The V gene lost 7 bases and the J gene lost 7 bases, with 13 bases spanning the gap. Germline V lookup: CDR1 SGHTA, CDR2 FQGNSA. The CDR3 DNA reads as TGTGCCAGCAAGGGCCTTCGGGGTGGCTACACCTTC. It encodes CASKGLRGGYTF.

The CDR3 loop reads CASSTTGRTLTYEQYF. DNA for the CDR3: TGTGCCAGCAGTACCACGGGACGGACGTTAACCTACGAGCAGTACTTC. V is TRBV28 and J is TRBJ2-7; the D gene could be TRBD1 or TRBD2 (5 bases each). The germline V gene has CDR1 MDHEN and CDR2 SYDVKM. The CDR3 has 16 amino acids. V was trimmed by 5 bases and J by 2 bases, leaving 19 bases between them.

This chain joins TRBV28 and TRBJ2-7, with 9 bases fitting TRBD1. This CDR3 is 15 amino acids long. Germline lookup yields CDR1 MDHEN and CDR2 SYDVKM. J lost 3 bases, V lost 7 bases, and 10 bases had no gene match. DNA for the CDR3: TGTGCCAGCACCCCCACAGGGGGCTTGGTCTACGAGCAGTACTTC. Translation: CASTPTGGLVYEQYF. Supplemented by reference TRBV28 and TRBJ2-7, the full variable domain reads DVKVTQSSRYLVKRTGEKVFLECVQDMDHENMFWYRQDPGLGLRLIYFSYDVKMKEKGDIPEGYSVSREKKERFSLILESASTNQTSMYLCASTPTGGLVYEQYFGPGTRLTVT.

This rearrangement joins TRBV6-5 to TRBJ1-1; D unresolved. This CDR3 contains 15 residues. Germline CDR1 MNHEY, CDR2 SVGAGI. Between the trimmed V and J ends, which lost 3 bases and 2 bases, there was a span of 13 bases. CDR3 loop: CASSYGGGKNTEAFF. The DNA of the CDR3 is TGTGCCAGCAGTTATGGCGGTGGAAAAAACACTGAAGCTTTCTTT.

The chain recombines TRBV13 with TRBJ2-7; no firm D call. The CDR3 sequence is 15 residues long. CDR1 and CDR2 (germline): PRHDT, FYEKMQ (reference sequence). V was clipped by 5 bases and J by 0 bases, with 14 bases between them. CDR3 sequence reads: CASSPPGSYSYEQYF. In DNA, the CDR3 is TGTGCCAGCAGCCCCCCGGGCAGCTACTCCTACGAGCAGTACTTC.

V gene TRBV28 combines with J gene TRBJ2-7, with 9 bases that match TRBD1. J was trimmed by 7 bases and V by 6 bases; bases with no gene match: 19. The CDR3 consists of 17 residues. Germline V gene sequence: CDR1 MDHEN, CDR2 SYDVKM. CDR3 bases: TGTGCCAGCAGCAAAATCAGACTCCGGGACAGGGCTCGGGAGCAGTACTTC. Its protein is CASSKIRLRDRAREQYF.

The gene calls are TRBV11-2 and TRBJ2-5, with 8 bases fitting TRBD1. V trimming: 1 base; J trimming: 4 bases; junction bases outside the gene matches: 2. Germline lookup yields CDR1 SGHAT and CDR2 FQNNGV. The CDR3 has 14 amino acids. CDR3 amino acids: CASSLGGQGETQYF. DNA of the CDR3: TGTGCCAGCAGCTTAGGTGGACAGGGAGAGACCCAGTACTTC.

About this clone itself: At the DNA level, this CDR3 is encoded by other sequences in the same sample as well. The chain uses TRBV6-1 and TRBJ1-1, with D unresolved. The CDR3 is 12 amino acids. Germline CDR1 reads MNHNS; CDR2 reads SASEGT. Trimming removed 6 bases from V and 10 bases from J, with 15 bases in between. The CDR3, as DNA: TGTGCCAGCAGCGAAAGACCCTGGGGAGCTTTCTTT. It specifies CASSERPWGAFF.

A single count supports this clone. CDR3 amino acids: CASSLLPQGYSYNEQFF. The CDR3 nucleotides are TGTGCCAGCAGCCTACTACCACAGGGTTACTCTTACAATGAGCAGTTCTTC. This chain connects TRBV7-3 to TRBJ2-1, with a possible D match to TRBD1 (6 bases). The ends were cut back, 5 bases at V and 4 bases at J, with 21 bases in the middle. This CDR3 contains 17 residues. Germline values: CDR1 SGHTA, CDR2 FQGTGA.

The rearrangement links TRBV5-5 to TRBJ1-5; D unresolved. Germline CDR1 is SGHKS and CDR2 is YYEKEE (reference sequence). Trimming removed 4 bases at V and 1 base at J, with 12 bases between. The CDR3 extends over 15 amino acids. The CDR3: CASSALGGSNQPQHF. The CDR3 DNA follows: TGTGCCAGCAGCGCGCTTGGAGGGAGCAATCAGCCCCAGCATTTT.

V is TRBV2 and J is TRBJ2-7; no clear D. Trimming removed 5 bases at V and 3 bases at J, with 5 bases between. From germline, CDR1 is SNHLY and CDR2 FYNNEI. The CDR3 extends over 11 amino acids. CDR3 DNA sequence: TGTGCCAGCAGTACTAACTACGAGCAGTACTTC. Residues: CASSTNYEQYF. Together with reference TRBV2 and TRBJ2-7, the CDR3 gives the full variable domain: EPEVTQTPSHQVTQMGQEVILRCVPISNHLYFYWYRQILGQKVEFLVSFYNNEISEKSEIFDDQFSVERPDGSNFTLKIRSTKLEDSAMYFCASSTNYEQYFGPGTRLTVT.

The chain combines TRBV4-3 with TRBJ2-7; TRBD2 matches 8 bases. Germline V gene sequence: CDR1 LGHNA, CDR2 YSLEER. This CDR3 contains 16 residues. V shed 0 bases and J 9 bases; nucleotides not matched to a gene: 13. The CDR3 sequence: CASSQDPGRGADVQYF. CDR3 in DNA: TGCGCCAGCAGCCAAGACCCCGGGCGGGGGGCGGATGTGCAGTACTTC.

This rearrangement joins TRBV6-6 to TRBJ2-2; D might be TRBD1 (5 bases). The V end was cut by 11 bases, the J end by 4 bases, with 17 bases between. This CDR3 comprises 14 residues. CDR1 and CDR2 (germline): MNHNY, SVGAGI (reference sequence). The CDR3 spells CAASSPQGTGELFF. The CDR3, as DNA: TGTGCCGCCAGCAGCCCTCAGGGCACCGGGGAGCTGTTTTTT.

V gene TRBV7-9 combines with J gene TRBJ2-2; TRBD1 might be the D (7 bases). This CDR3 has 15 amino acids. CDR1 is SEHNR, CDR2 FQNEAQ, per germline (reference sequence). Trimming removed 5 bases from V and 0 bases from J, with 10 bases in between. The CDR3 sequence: CASSQGGSNTGELFF. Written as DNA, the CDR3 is TGTGCCAGCAGCCAGGGGGGTTCGAACACCGGGGAGCTGTTTTTT.

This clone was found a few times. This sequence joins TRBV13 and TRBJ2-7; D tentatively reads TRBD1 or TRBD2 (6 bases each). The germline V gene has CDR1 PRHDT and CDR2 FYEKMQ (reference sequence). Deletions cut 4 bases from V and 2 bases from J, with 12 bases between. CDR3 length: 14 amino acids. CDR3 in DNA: TGTGCCAGCAGCTCCGGGGGCAGAGCCTACGAGCAGTACTTC. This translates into CASSSGGRAYEQYF.

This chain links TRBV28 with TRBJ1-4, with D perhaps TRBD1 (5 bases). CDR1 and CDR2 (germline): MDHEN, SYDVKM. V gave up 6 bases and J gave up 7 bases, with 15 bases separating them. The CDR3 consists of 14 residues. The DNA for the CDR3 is TGTGCCAGCAGCCCCGGACTTAGGGGTGAAAAACTGTTTTTT. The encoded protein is CASSPGLRGEKLFF. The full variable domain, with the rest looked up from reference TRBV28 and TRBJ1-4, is DVKVTQSSRYLVKRTGEKVFLECVQDMDHENMFWYRQDPGLGLRLIYFSYDVKMKEKGDIPEGYSVSREKKERFSLILESASTNQTSMYLCASSPGLRGEKLFFGSGTQLSVL.

CDR3 residues: CASSPGGNLGQSSYEQYF. DNA for the CDR3: TGTGCCAGCAGCCCCGGAGGTAATTTAGGACAGAGCTCCTACGAGCAGTACTTC. This chain joins TRBV5-4 and TRBJ2-7; weak D call: TRBD1 (6 bases). V lost 4 bases, J lost 0 bases, and 23 bases lay in between. This CDR3 has 18 residues. Germline CDR1 reads SGHNT; CDR2 reads YYREEE (reference sequence). The full variable domain, its missing parts supplied by reference TRBV5-4 and TRBJ2-7, is ETGVTQSPTHLIKTRGQQVTLRCSSQSGHNTVSWYQQALGQGPQFIFQYYREEENGRGNFPPRFSGLQFPNYSSELNVNALELDDSALYLCASSPGGNLGQSSYEQYFGPGTRLTVT.

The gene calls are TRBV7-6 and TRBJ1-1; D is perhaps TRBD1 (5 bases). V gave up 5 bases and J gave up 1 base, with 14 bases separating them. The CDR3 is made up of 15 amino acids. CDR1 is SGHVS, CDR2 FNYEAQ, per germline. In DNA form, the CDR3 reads TGTGCCAGCAGCCCGGGGGTACAGCCGAACACTGAAGCTTTCTTT. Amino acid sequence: CASSPGVQPNTEAFF.

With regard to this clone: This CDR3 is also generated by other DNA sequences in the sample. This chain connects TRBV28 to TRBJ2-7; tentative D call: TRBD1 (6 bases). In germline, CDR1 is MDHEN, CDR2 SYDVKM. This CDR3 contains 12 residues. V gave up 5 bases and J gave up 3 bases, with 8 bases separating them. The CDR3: CASSPRGYEQYF. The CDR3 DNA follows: TGTGCCAGCAGTCCCAGGGGCTACGAGCAGTACTTC.

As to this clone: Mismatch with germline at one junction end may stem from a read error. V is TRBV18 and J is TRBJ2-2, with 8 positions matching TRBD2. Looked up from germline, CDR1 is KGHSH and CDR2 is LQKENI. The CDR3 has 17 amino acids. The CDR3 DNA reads TGTGCCAGCTCGCCACTAGCGGCACTAGGATACACCGGGGAGCTGTTTTTT. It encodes CASSPLAALGYTGELFF.

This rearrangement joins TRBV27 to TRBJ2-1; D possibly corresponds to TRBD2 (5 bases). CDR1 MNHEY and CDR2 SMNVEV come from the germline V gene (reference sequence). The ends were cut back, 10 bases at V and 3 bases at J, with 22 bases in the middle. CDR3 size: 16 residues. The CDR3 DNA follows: TGTGCCACCCGATCTAAGGCGGGTTGGGTCTACAATGAGCAGTTCTTC. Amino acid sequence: CATRSKAGWVYNEQFF.

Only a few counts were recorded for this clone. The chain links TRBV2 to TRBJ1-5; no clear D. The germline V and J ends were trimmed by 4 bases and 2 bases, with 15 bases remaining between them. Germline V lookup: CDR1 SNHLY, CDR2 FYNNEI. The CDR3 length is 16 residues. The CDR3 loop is CASSARPPAGNQPQHF. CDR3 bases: TGTGCCAGCAGTGCGAGGCCTCCGGCCGGCAATCAGCCCCAGCATTTT.

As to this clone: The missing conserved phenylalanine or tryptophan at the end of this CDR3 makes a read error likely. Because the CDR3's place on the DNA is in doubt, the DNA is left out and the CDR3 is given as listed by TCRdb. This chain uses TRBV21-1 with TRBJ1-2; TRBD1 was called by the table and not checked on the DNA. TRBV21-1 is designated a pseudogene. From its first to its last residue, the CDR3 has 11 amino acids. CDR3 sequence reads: CASSTDRGSRS.

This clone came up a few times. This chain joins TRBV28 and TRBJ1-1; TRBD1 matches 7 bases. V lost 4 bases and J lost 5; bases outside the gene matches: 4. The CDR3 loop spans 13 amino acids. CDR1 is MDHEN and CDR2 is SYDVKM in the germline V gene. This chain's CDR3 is CASSYRGWTEAFF. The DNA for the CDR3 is TGTGCCAGCAGTTACAGGGGTTGGACTGAAGCTTTCTTT.

In nucleotides, the CDR3 is TGCGCCAGCACCATACTGTTCGACAGGGGGCTCGGTGAGCAGTTCTTC. Its protein is CASTILFDRGLGEQFF. The gene calls are TRBV4-3 and TRBJ2-1; the match to TRBD1 covers 10 bases. Germline V CDR1 and CDR2: LGHNA, YSLEER. The length of the CDR3 is 16 residues. V lost 7 bases to trimming and J lost 9 bases; unmatched junction nucleotides: 15.

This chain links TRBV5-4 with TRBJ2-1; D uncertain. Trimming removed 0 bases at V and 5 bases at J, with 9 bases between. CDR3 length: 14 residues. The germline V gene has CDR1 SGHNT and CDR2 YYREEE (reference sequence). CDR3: CASSLDLENNEQFF. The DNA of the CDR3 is TGTGCCAGCAGCTTGGATTTAGAAAACAATGAGCAGTTCTTC.